A selection of T cell receptor beta chains follows, all from one sample in a study of read filtering for tumor transcriptome and immune sequencing. TCRdb reanalysed the reads using MiXCR and keeps one entry per CDR3 protein. The sample has 25,000 to 35,000 distinct CDR3 sequences, roughly 18% seen once. Sequenced material: a population of CD138-negative cells sorted from bone marrow. The source is a donor aged 40 or over with multiple myeloma. The CDR3 runs from the conserved cysteine through the conserved F or W. Fields, in order: V gene, D gene, clone size, J gene, CDR3 DNA, CDR3 protein. D genes are given only for firm matches. The size field is filled for only some rows; it gives once, few, many or a size class.

v_gene: TRBV18; d_gene: NA; abundance: many; j_gene: TRBJ2-2; CDR3nt: TGTGCCAGCTCACCGAGTCCCGGGGAGCTGTTTTTT; CDR3aa: CASSPSPGELFF
v_gene: TRBV20-1; d_gene: TRBD1; abundance: few; j_gene: TRBJ2-1; CDR3nt: TGCAGTGCCCCGGACAGGCAGACCTACAATGAGCAGTTCTTC; CDR3aa: CSAPDRQTYNEQFF
v_gene: TRBV5-5; d_gene: NA; abundance: many; j_gene: TRBJ1-5; CDR3nt: TGTGCCAGCAGCTTGGTGGATTCTTATCAGCCCCAGCATTTT; CDR3aa: CASSLVDSYQPQHF
v_gene: TRBV27; d_gene: NA; abundance: many; j_gene: TRBJ1-2; CDR3nt: TGTGCCAGCAGTTATCAGGGGCACTATGGCTACACCTTC; CDR3aa: CASSYQGHYGYTF
v_gene: TRBV24-1; d_gene: TRBD2; abundance: NA; j_gene: TRBJ2-7; CDR3nt: TGTGCCACCAGCAGGACTAGCGGGGACAAGCAGTACTTC; CDR3aa: CATSRTSGDKQYF
v_gene: TRBV5-1; d_gene: NA; abundance: NA; j_gene: TRBJ1-5; CDR3nt: TGCGCCAGCGCACCGGGACACAATAGCAATCAGCCCCAGCATTTT; CDR3aa: CASAPGHNSNQPQHF
v_gene: TRBV20-1; d_gene: NA; abundance: medium-sized; j_gene: TRBJ2-1; CDR3nt: TGCAGTGCCGAAGTACGGGACCCTGTCTACAATGAGCAGTTCTTC; CDR3aa: CSAEVRDPVYNEQFF
v_gene: TRBV4-1; d_gene: NA; abundance: few; j_gene: TRBJ2-2; CDR3nt: TGCGCCAGCAGCCAACTATGGAACACCGGGGAGCTGTTTTTT; CDR3aa: CASSQLWNTGELFF
v_gene: TRBV13; d_gene: NA; abundance: medium-sized; j_gene: TRBJ2-1; CDR3nt: TGTGCCAGCAGCCCGGGTTACCTTAACTACAATGAGCAGTTCTTC; CDR3aa: CASSPGYLNYNEQFF
v_gene: TRBV20-1; d_gene: TRBD2; abundance: medium-sized; j_gene: TRBJ2-1; CDR3nt: TGCAGTGCTAGAGGTTCGGGAGGGGTCTACAATGAGCAGTTCTTC; CDR3aa: CSARGSGGVYNEQFF
v_gene: TRBV13; d_gene: TRBD1; abundance: many; j_gene: TRBJ2-3; CDR3nt: TGTGCCAGCAGCCCGGGACAGAAAACAAATACGCAGTATTTT; CDR3aa: CASSPGQKTNTQYF
v_gene: TRBV19; d_gene: TRBD1; abundance: many; j_gene: TRBJ1-5; CDR3nt: TGTGCCAGTAGTCCCGAGGACAGGGGGAATCAGCCCCAGCATTTT; CDR3aa: CASSPEDRGNQPQHF